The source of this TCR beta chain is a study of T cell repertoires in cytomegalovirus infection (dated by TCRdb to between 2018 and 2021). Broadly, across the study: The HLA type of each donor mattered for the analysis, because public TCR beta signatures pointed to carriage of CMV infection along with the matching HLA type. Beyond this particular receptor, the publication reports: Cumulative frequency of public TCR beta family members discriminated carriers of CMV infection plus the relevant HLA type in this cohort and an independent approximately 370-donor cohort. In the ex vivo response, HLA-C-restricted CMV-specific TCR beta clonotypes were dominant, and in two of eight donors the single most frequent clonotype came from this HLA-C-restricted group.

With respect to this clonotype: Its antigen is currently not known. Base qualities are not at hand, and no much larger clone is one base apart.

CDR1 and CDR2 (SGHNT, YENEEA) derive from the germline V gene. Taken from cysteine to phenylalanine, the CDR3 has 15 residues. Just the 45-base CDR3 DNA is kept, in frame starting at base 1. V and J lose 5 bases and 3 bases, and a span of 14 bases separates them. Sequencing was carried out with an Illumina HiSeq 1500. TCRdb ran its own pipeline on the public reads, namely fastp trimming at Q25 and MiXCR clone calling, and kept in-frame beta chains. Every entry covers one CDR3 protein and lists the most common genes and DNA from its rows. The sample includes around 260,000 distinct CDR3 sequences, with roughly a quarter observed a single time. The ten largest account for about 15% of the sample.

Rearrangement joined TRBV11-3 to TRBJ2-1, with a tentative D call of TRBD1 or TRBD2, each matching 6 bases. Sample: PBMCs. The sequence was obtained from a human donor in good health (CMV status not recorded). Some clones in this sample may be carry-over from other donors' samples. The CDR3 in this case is CASSTGRDNYNEQFF. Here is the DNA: TGTGCCAGCAGCACGGGGCGGGACAACTACAATGAGCAGTTCTTC.